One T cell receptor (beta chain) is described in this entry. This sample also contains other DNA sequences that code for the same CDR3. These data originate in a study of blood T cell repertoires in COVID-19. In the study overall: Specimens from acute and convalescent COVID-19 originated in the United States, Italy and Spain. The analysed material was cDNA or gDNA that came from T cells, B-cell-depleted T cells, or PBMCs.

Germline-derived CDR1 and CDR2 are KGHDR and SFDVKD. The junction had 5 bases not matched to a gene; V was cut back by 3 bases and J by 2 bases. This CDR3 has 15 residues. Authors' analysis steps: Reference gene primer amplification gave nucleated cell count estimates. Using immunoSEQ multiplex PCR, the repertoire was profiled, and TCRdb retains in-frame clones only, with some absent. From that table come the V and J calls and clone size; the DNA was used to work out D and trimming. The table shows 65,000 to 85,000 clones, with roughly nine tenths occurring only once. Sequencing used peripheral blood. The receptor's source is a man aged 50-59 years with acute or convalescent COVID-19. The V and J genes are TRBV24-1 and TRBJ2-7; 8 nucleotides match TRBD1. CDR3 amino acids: CATSDPRDRTYEQYF. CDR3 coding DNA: TGTGCCACCAGTGATCCGAGGGACAGGACCTACGAGCAGTACTTC.